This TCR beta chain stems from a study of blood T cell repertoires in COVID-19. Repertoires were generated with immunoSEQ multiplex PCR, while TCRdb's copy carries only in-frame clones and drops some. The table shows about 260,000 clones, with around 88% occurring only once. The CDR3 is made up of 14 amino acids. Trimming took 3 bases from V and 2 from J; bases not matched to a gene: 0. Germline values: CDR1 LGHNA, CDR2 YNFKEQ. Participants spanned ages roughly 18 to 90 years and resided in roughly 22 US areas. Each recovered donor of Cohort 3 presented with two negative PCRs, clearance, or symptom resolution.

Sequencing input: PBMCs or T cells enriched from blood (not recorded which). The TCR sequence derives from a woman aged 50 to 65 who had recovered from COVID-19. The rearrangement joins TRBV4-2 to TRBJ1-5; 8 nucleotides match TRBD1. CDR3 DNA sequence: TGTGCCAGCAGCCAGGACAGGGGCAATCAGCCCCAGCATTTT. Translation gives CASSQDRGNQPQHF.